This T cell receptor beta chain was recovered during a study of identical twins. Broader study findings: For out-of-frame beta sequences, excess twin sharing was weaker.

This CDR3 is built from 12 residues. Trimming removed 2 bases at V and 9 bases at J, with 10 bases between. Germline V gene data show CDR1 as SGHDN and CDR2 as FVKESK. Healthy Caucasians made up all donors. As to this clonotype: Its antigen is as yet unknown. A much larger clone lies one base from this, so it may be a read error.

A template switching step contributed a universal primer site, while unique molecular identifiers were present in the cDNA. TCRdb ran MiXCR on the 5' RACE reads and lists one entry per CDR3 protein. The data show about 240,000 distinct CDR3 sequences, over 9.5% seen once. The J gene is TRBJ1-1, the V gene TRBV14; possibly TRBD1 for D (5 bases). The source of this sequence is a man aged 50 or older in good health. Sequenced material: memory T cells sorted from blood. CDR3 residues: CASSQLGPKAFF. For the CDR3, the DNA is TGTGCCAGCAGCCAATTGGGGCCGAAAGCTTTCTTT.